This T cell receptor (beta chain) was captured in a study of patients and donors after allogeneic stem cell transplantation. TCRdb independently ran MiXCR on the RT-PCR reads; one entry per CDR3 protein. This table holds around 200,000 distinct CDR3 sequences, over 30% found once. This CDR3 has 15 residues. The junction had 10 bases not matched to a gene; V was cut back by 2 bases and J by 9 bases. Germline CDR1 is MDHEN and CDR2 is SYDVKM. This clonotype has a handful of counts. This clonotype was obtained from a human donor who was either an allogeneic HSCT recipient or a stem cell or donor lymphocyte infusion donor (not recorded which). It is not recorded whose cells these are; they may come from a transplant donor. This sequence joins TRBV28 and TRBJ2-4; TRBD1 agrees at 7 bases. The sequencing input was blood, either unsorted or a sorted T cell fraction (not recorded which). The CDR3 sequence is CASSLEGAPRSIQYF. The CDR3 DNA reads TGTGCCAGCAGTTTAGAGGGGGCGCCTCGGAGCATTCAGTACTTC.